This TCR beta chain was captured by sequencing in a study of T cell responses to AZD1222 COVID-19 vaccine. Study observations and caveats: A mostly white British donor set with more females was recruited, and clonal diversity was possibly underestimated. Baseline seropositivity characterized only a handful of AZD1222 recipients. Spike-specific TCR breadth rose after two AZD1222 doses, and depth rose as well. In the spike-specific TCR repertoire, nearly half reportedly target unmutated variant regions.

Trimming stripped 3 bases from V and 2 bases from J, with 6 bases between. The CDR3 is 13 amino acids. Germline values: CDR1 MRHNA, CDR2 SNTAGT. Some clones are missing from TCRdb's copy, which holds only in-frame ones; the method was immunoSEQ multiplex PCR. The sample includes roughly 200,000 clones, around 88% of them seen just once. As regards this clone: Its antigen remains unidentified.

This sequence was found in an adult in good health. The chain employs TRBV6-4 and TRBJ2-3, with D uncertain. Here the sequenced sample was peripheral blood, taken on day 0 of AZD1222 vaccination. CDR3 in amino acids: CASSDGSTDTQYF. For the CDR3, the DNA is TGTGCCAGCAGTGATGGATCCACAGATACGCAGTATTTT.